This T cell receptor (beta chain) is from a study of immune evolution from preneoplasia to lung adenocarcinoma. The study's findings and limits: Compared with EGFR-mutant or double wild-type lesions, KRAS-mutant nodules were more clonal. Later-stage lesions seemingly showed higher T cell density and diversity than normal lung. Normal lung had the highest top T cell clone frequencies.

Each case's diagnosis was confirmed by two pathologists on H&E. The germline V gene encodes CDR1 SQVTM and CDR2 ANQGSEA. J lost 5 bases, V lost 8 bases, and 6 bases had no gene match. The CDR3 sequence is 12 residues long. TCRdb's table, derived via immunoSEQ multiplex PCR, lists solely in-frame clones and lacks some. The sample lists about 8,300 clones, around 85% occurring once. About this clone itself: Its target is not known.

The chain joins TRBV29-1 to TRBJ2-5; 9 positions match TRBD1. The source is a person aged 70 to 85 with lung adenocarcinoma. Sequencing was carried out using FFPE minimally invasive lung adenocarcinoma tissue. CDR3 in DNA: TGCAGCTCCCAGACAGGGGGTGAGACCCAGTACTTC. Encoded protein: CSSQTGGETQYF.